The clone carrying this TCR beta chain was found once. Its antigen is still unknown. Methods used by the authors: A per-sample median of 95,638 TCRs was observed, with counts ranging from roughly 20,000 to 750,000. TCRdb analysed the 5' RACE reads with MiXCR anew, one entry per CDR3 protein. TCRdb's processing, not the authors', yielded these V and J calls. Seen here are roughly 120,000 distinct CDR3 sequences, 19% observed once, and the top ten hold around 2.8%. The data originate from a study of human T cells and chemical hapten exposure. Study-level findings and limits: Sensitization with DPC brought no change to TCRs above 1 in 1000 in frequency.

CDR3 length equals 13 residues. Germline V gene lookup returns CDR1 DFQATT and CDR2 SNEGSKA (reference sequence). Someone pulled total RNA out of unfractionated whole blood. This rearrangement joins TRBV20-1 to TRBJ2-3; no reliable D call. The source is a human donor in good health. CDR3 sequence reads: CRGLESSGDTQYF. The CDR3 region has the DNA TGCAGGGGGTTAGAGAGTTCCGGTGATACGCAGTATTTT.